The present T cell receptor beta chain was sequenced within a study of vaccination and CD4 T cells after COVID-19. Study-level background: Typically, post-vaccine samples were obtained a median about 70 days after dose two, within a range of 14 to 241.

As to treatment: roughly 11-day PBMC culture with coronavirus spike peptide pools or control peptides (ViraFEST assay). A negative selection step was used to isolate CD4+ T cells once culture had run for roughly 10 days. Trimming cost V 1 base and J 2 bases; bases outside gene matches: 11. The CDR3 length is 17 residues. Germline V gives CDR1 DFQATT, CDR2 SNEGSKA (reference sequence). The study, taken as a whole, reports: Median SARS-CoV-2-reactive clonotype numbers went from roughly 19 to 38; this increase was not significant.

The Oncomine TCR Beta short-read assay was applied to DNA of cultured CD4+ T cells. CD4+ T cells were cultured, and genomic DNA was extracted from them. Using its own MiXCR run on the PCR reads, TCRdb lists one record per CDR3 protein. The sample lists some 20,000 distinct CDR3 sequences; approximately 40% were seen once. As regards this clonotype: What it binds is not known.

Here the sequenced sample was CD4+ T cells from blood, cultured in vitro, taken after SARS-CoV-2 vaccination. The chain has TRBV20-1 and TRBJ2-3, with 8 bases identical to TRBD2. This receptor was taken from a human donor who had recovered from COVID-19. CDR3 coding DNA: TGCAGTGCTAGAGGTCTAGCCTTAGCGGGATACACAGATACGCAGTATTTT. Its translation is CSARGLALAGYTDTQYF.